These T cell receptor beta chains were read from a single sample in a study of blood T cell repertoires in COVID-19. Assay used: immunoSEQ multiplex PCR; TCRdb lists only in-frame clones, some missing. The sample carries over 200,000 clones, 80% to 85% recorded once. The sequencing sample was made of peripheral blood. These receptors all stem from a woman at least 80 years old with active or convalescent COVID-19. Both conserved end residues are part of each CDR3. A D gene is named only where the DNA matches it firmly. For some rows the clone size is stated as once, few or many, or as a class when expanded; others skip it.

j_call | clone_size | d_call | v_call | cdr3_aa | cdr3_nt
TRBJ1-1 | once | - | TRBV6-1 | CASSEASYSAFF | TGTGCCAGCAGTGAAGCGTCGTATTCGGCTTTCTTT
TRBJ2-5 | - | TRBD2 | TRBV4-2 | CASSQGGGGRETQYF | TGTGCCAGCAGCCAGGGCGGGGGGGGAAGAGAGACCCAGTACTTC
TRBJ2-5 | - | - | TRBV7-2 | CASSSYTLTQYF | TGTGCCAGCAGCAGCTATACTTTGACCCAGTACTTC
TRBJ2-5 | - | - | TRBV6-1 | CASGRGGVETQYF | TGTGCCAGCGGCAGAGGAGGGGTCGAGACCCAGTACTTC
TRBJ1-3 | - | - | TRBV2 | CASSEVEGGGLSGNTIYF | TGTGCCAGCAGTGAAGTTGAAGGGGGTGGCCTCTCTGGAAACACCATATATTTT
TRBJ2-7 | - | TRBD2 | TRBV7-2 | CASSLEAGGPLEQYF | TGTGCCAGCAGCTTAGAAGCGGGAGGGCCCCTCGAGCAGTACTTC
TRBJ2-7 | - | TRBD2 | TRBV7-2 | CASSIASGGASYEQYF | TGTGCCAGCAGCATCGCTAGCGGGGGGGCCTCTTACGAGCAGTACTTC
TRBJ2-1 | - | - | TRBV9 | CASSAPPGKVMDEQFF | TGTGCCAGCAGCGCGCCTCCGGGAAAGGTTATGGATGAGCAGTTCTTC
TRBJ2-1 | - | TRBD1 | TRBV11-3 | CASSQDRGLNEQFF | TGTGCCAGCAGTCAAGACAGGGGTCTCAATGAGCAGTTCTTC
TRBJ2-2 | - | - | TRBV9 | CASSVGPSNTGELFF | TGTGCCAGCAGCGTAGGTCCATCGAACACCGGGGAGCTGTTTTTT
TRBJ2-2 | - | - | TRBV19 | CASSTTSVDSVQLFF | TGTGCCAGTAGTACCACCTCGGTCGACAGTGTACAGCTGTTTTTT
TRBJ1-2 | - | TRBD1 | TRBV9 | CASSVAQGQGALSYGYTF | TGTGCCAGCAGCGTAGCTCAGGGACAGGGGGCGTTAAGCTATGGCTACACCTTC
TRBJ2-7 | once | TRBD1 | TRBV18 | CASSTTTGVEYEQYF | TGTGCCAGCTCCACTACGACAGGGGTGGAATACGAGCAGTACTTC
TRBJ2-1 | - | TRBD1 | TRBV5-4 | CASSSRQGFSYNEQFF | TGTGCCAGCAGCTCCCGACAGGGATTTTCCTACAATGAGCAGTTCTTC
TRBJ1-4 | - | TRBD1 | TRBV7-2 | CASSTTGTGYEKLFF | TGTGCCAGCAGCACAACCGGGACAGGGTATGAAAAACTGTTTTTT
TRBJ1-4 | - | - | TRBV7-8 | CASSYREMDEKLFF | TGTGCCAGCAGCTACAGGGAGATGGATGAAAAACTGTTTTTT
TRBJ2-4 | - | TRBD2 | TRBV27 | CASTHLKREWAKNIQYF | TGTGCCAGCACTCACCTCAAGCGGGAGTGGGCCAAAAACATTCAGTACTTC
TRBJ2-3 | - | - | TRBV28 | CASGLTDTQYF | TGTGCCAGTGGCCTGACAGATACGCAGTATTTT
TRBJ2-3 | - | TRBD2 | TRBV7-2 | CASSLGVAGTTQYF | TGTGCCAGCAGCTTAGGGGTAGCGGGGACTACGCAGTATTTT
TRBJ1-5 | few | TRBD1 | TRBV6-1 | CASSENRGSDQPQHF | TGTGCCAGCAGTGAAAACAGGGGTAGCGATCAGCCCCAGCATTTT
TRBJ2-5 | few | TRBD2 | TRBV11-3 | CASSLYPGLAGQETQYF | TGTGCCAGCAGCTTATATCCGGGACTAGCGGGGCAAGAGACCCAGTACTTC
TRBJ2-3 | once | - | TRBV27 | CASSLISGADTDTQYF | TGTGCCAGCAGTTTAATTAGCGGAGCAGACACAGATACGCAGTATTTT
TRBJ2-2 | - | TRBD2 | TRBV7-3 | CASSRLAGPAGELFF | TGTGCCAGCAGTCGACTAGCGGGGCCCGCCGGGGAGCTGTTTTTT
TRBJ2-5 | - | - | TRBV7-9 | CASSTLGRNQETQYF | TGTGCCAGCAGCACCCTGGGCAGAAACCAAGAGACCCAGTACTTC
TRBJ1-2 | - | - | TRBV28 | CASSRVYRLSYGYTF | TGTGCCAGCAGCCGCGTTTACAGGCTCTCCTATGGCTACACCTTC
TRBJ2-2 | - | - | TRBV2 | CASRITGSGELFF | TGTGCCAGCAGGATAACAGGGTCCGGGGAGCTGTTTTTT
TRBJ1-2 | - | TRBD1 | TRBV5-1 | CASSSTGETDGYTF | TGCGCCAGCAGCTCGACAGGGGAAACGGATGGCTACACCTTC
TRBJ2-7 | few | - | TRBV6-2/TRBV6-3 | CASSSTGWKNEQYF | TGTGCCAGCAGCTCAACAGGGTGGAAAAACGAGCAGTACTTC
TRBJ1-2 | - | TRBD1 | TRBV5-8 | CASSLRTGDLKRDYGYTF | TGTGCCAGCAGCTTAAGGACAGGGGATCTTAAGAGGGACTATGGCTACACCTTC
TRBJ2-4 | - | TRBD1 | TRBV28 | CASSQGAQVF | TGTGCCAGCAGCCAGGGGGCGCAGGTCTTC
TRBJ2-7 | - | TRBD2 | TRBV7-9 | CASSLSSGDEQYF | TGTGCCAGCAGCCTAAGTAGCGGGGACGAGCAGTACTTC
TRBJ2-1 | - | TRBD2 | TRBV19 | CASSTLAGGQVEQFF | TGTGCCAGTAGTACCCTAGCGGGGGGGCAAGTTGAGCAGTTCTTC
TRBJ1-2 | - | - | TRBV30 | CAWSVRDFQGYGYTF | TGTGCCTGGAGTGTACGGGACTTCCAGGGCTATGGCTACACCTTC
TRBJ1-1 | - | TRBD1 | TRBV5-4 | CASSSGQGVPRTEAFF | TGTGCCAGCAGCTCGGGACAGGGAGTCCCCCGGACTGAAGCTTTCTTT
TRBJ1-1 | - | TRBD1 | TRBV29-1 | CSGLRDRETEAFF | TGCAGCGGTCTCCGGGACAGGGAAACTGAAGCTTTCTTT
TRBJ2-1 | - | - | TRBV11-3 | CASSPRGSEQFF | TGTGCCAGCAGCCCGAGGGGGAGTGAGCAGTTCTTC
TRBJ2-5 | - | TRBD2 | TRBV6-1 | CASSEARSGGQETQYF | TGTGCCAGCAGTGAAGCGAGGAGCGGGGGCCAAGAGACCCAGTACTTC
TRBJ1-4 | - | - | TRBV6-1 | CASSELGAVANEKLFF | TGTGCCAGCAGTGAACTGGGAGCGGTGGCTAATGAAAAACTGTTTTTT
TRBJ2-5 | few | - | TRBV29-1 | CSVLEQTQYF | TGCAGCGTTTTAGAGCAGACCCAGTACTTC
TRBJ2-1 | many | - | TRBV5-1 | CASSPGLSNEQFF | TGCGCCAGCAGCCCCGGACTATCGAATGAGCAGTTCTTC
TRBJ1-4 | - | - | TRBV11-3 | CASSLGLSGTNEKLFF | TGTGCCAGCAGTCTCGGACTCTCCGGCACTAATGAAAAACTGTTTTTT
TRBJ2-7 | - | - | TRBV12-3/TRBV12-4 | CASSRAESYEQYF | TGTGCCAGCAGCCGAGCTGAGTCCTACGAGCAGTACTTC
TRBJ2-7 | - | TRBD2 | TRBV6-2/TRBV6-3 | CASSYSISGGSYEQYF | TGTGCCAGCAGTTACTCGATTAGCGGGGGATCCTACGAGCAGTACTTC
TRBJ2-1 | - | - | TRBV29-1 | CSVDPYNEQFF | TGCAGCGTTGACCCATACAATGAGCAGTTCTTC
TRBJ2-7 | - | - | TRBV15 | CATSRDRQGTYEQYF | TGTGCCACCAGCAGAGATAGGCAGGGCACCTACGAGCAGTACTTC
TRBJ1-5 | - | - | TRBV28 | CASSSTGRGNQPQHF | TGTGCCAGCAGCTCCACGGGTCGGGGCAATCAGCCCCAGCATTTT
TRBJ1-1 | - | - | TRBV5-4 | CASSRNLGAPDTEAFF | TGTGCCAGCAGCCGTAATCTTGGGGCGCCGGACACTGAAGCTTTCTTT
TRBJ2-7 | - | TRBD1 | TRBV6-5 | CASSRGTGEYEQYF | TGTGCCAGCAGCCGAGGGACAGGGGAGTACGAGCAGTACTTC
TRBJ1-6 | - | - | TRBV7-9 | CASSLWQGNSPLHF | TGTGCCAGCAGCTTATGGCAGGGAAACTCACCCCTCCACTTT
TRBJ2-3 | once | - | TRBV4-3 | CASSQEGTSAQYF | TGCGCCAGCAGCCAAGAGGGCACTAGTGCGCAGTATTTT